This TCR beta chain was identified in a study of graft-versus-host responses after intestinal transplantation. Study at large: Anti-thymocyte globulin induction preceded about three years of tacrolimus and steroid maintenance in all recipients. The study's findings and limits: Declining HvG levels early post-transplant were linked to peak circulating GvH clone levels. Individuals who had graft-donor T cell macrochimerism had allografts that showed high graft-versus-host to host-versus-graft clonal ratios. Recipient marrow contained GvH clones, some of which appeared first in ileum or blood.

Germline-derived CDR1 and CDR2 are SGHDT and YYEEEE. The CDR3 spans 12 residues. The V and J ends lost 3 bases and 2 bases respectively, with 5 bases between them. Measured with immunoSEQ multiplex PCR; TCRdb has only the in-frame clones, and not every one. The table lists about 97,000 clones, about 93% of them singletons. In its sample, this clone was seen a few times. What it binds is not known. The origin of this receptor is a human patient who received an intestinal transplant, so some T cells may come from the graft donor. The material sequenced was PBMCs, taken about 450 days after intestinal transplant. The genes are TRBV5-6 and TRBJ1-2; D gene ambiguous. CDR3 in amino acids: CASSSMNYGYTF. The CDR3 region has the DNA TGTGCCAGCAGCTCAATGAACTATGGCTACACCTTC.